A few counts support the clone carrying this T cell receptor beta chain. Its antigen is undetermined. Cultured CD4+ T-cell DNA underwent Oncomine TCR Beta short-read sequencing. One entry per CDR3 protein, called by TCRdb with MiXCR from the PCR reads. The sample records around 19,000 distinct CDR3 sequences, about 52% being singletons. Treatment indicated: approximately 11-day PBMC culture with coronavirus spike peptide pools or control peptides (ViraFEST assay). These data originate in a study of vaccination and CD4 T cells after COVID-19. On the study more broadly: Convalescent individuals numbered four females and six males, two being Hispanic. The post-COVID samples were taken a median roughly 94 days after diagnosis, anywhere from 35 to 161.

The sequence was obtained from a human donor who had recovered from COVID-19. Sequencing was carried out using CD4+ T cells from blood, cultured in vitro.

CDR3 region: CASSLVSGRAGTDTQYF. The CDR3, as DNA: TGTGCCAGCAGCTTAGTTAGCGGGAGGGCCGGCACAGATACGCAGTATTTT. The chain uses TRBV7-8 and TRBJ2-3; TRBD2 matches 11 bases. The CDR3 contains 17 residues. Unmatched junction bases numbered 4, after V lost 1 base and J lost 1 base. Germline V gene data show CDR1 as SGHVS and CDR2 as FQNEAQ.